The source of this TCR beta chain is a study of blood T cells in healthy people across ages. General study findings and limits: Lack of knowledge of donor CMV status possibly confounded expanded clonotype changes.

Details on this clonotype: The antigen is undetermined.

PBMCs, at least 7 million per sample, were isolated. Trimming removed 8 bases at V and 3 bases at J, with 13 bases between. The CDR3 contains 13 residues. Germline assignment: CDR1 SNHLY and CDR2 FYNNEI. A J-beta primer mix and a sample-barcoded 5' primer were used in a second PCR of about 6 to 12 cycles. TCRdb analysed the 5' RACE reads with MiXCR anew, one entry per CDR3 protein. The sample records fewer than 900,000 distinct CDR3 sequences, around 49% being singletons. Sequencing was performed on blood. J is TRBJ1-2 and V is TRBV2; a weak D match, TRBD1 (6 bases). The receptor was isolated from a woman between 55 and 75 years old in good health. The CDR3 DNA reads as TGTGCCAGCCAGGGGTGGGATGACTATGGCTACACCTTC. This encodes CASQGWDDYGYTF.